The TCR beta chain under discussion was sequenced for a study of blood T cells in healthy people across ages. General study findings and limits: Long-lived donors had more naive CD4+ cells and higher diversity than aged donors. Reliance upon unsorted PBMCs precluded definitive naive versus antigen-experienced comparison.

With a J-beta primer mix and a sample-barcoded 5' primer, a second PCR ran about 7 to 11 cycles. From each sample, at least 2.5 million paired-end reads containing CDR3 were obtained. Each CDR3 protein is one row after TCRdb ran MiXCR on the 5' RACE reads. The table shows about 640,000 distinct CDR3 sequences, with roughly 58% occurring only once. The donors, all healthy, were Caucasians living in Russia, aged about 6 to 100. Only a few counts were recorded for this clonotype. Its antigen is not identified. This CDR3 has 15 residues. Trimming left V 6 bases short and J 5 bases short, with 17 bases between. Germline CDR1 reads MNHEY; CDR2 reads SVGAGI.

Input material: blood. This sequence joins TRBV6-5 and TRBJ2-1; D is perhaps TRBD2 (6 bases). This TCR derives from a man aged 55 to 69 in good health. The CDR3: CASRKTSGGDNEQFF. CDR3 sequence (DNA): TGTGCCAGCAGGAAGACTAGTGGGGGAGACAATGAGCAGTTCTTC.